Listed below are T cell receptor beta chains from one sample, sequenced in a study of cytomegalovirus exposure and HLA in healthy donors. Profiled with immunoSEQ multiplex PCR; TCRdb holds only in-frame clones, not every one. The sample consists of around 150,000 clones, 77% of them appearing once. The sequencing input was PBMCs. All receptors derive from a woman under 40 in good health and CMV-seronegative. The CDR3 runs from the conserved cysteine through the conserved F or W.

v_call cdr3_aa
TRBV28 CASQPPGVSNQPQHF
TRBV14 CASSPRGHIEESPLHF
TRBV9 CASRSQGVAYNEQFF
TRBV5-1 CASSSMVADSYNEQFF
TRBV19 CASTGRTVYEQYF
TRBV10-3 CATLGNLEEFREQYF
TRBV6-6 CASSYETDYYEQYF
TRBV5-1 CASSWGQGESSPLHF
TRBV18 CASSPPGLTNTGELFF
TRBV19 CASSDRVDNEQFF
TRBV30 CAWSRGLYNEQFF
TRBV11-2 CASSFSGDEQYF
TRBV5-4 CASSLGQGSSYEQYF
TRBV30 CACPGTGARTEAFF
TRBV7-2 CASSLFGGSWGEYGYTF
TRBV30 CAWSAGGNTGELFF
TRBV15 CATRERESYTEAFF
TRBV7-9 CASSPGTGLNF